What follows describes a single T cell receptor (beta chain). Clones were read by immunoSEQ multiplex PCR, and TCRdb kept only the in-frame ones, dropping some. The data hold 100,000 to 150,000 clones, with 89% observed a single time. The data originate from a study of cytomegalovirus exposure and HLA in healthy donors. V shed 4 bases and J 4 bases; nucleotides not matched to a gene: 9. The CDR3 loop spans 15 amino acids. Germline V gene sequence: CDR1 LNHDA, CDR2 SQIVND (reference sequence). V usage is TRBV19 and J usage is TRBJ1-2, with TRBD1 identical over 7 bases. The TCR originated in a woman in her late teens or twenties in good health and CMV-seronegative. Material: PBMCs. CDR3 in amino acids: CASSRSPTGAYGYTF. The CDR3 DNA sequence: TGTGCCAGTAGTAGATCCCCCACAGGGGCCTATGGCTACACCTTC.